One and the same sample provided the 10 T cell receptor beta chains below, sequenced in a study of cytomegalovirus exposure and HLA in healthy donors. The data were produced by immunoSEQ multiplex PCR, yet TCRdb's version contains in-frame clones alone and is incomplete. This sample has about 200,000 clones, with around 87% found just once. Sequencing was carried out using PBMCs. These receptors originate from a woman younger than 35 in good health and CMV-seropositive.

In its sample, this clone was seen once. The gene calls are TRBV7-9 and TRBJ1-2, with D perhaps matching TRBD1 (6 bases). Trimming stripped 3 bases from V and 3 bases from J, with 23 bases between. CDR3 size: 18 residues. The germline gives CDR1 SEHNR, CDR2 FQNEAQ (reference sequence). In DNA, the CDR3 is TGTGCCAGCAGCTTCGTCTGGGTTTGGGGCAGGGGCCACTATGGCTACACCTTC. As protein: CASSFVWVWGRGHYGYTF.

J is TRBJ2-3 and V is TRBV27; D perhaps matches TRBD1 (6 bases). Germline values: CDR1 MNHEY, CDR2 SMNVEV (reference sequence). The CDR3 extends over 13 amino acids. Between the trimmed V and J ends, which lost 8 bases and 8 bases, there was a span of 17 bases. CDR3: CASCRGFELTQYF. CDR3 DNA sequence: TGTGCCAGCTGTAGGGGGTTTGAGCTTACGCAGTATTTT.

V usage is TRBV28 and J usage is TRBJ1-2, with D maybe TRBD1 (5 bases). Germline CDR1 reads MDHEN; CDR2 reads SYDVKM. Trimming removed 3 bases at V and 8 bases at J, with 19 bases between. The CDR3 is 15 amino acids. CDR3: CASSLGGAASEGYTF. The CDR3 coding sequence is TGTGCCAGCAGTTTGGGAGGGGCGGCCTCGGAAGGCTACACCTTC.

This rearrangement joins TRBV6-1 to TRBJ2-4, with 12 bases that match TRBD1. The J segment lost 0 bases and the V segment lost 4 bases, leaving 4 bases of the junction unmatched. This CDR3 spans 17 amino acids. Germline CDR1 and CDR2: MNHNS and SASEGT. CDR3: CASSGDRGLKAKNIQYF. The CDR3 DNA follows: TGTGCCAGCAGTGGGGACAGGGGGCTCAAAGCCAAAAACATTCAGTACTTC.

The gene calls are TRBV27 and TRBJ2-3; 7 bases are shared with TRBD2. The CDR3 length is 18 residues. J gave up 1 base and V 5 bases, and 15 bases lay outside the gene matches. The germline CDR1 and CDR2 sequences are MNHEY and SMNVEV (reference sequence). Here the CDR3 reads CASSRRDGGFGGTDTQYF. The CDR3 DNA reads TGTGCCAGCAGTAGACGGGACGGGGGGTTTGGTGGCACAGATACGCAGTATTTT.

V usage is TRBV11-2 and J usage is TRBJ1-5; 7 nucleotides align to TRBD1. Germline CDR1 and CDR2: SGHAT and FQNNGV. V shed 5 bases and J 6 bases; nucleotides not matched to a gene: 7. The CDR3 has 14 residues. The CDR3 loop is CASSPGQDGQPQHF. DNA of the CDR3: TGTGCCAGCAGCCCAGGACAGGACGGTCAGCCCCAGCATTTT.

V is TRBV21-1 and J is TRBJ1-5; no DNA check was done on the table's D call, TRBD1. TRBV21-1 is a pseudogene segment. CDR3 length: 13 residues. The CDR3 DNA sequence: TGTGCCAGAAGGGCAGGGTGGAATCAGCCCCAGCATTTT. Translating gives CARRAGWNQPQHF.

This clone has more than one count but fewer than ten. CDR3 sequence reads: CAISDRGSGNTIYF. CDR3 bases: TGTGCCATCAGTGACAGGGGCTCTGGAAACACCATATATTTT. This chain links TRBV10-3 with TRBJ1-3; possibly TRBD1 for D (6 bases). This CDR3 is 14 amino acids long. Trimming removed 3 bases from V and 0 bases from J, with 6 bases in between. Per the germline V gene, CDR1 is ENHRY and CDR2 is SYGVKD.

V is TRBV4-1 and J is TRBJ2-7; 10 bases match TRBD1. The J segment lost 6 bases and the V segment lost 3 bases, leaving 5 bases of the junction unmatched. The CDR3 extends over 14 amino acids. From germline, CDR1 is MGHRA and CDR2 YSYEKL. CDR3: CASSHQTGGFEQYF. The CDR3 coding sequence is TGCGCCAGCAGCCACCAGACAGGGGGCTTCGAGCAGTACTTC.

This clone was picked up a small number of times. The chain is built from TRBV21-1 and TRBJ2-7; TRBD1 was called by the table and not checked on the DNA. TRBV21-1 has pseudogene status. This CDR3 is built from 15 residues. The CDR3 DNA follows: TGTGCCAGCAGCAAGGCAGGGGGCTTCTCGTACGAGCAGTACTTC. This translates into CASSKAGGFSYEQYF.